This T cell receptor (beta chain) was captured by sequencing in a study of blood T cell repertoires in COVID-19. Study at large: PBMCs, B-cell-depleted T cells, or T cells were the source of the cDNA or gDNA that made up the material.

In the original processing: Amplification from reference gene primers served as the basis for estimated nucleated cell counts. TCRdb keeps only in-frame clones here, not all; method: immunoSEQ multiplex PCR. V and J calls and clone size come straight from that table; D and trimming were deduced from the DNA. The sample lists roughly 100,000 clones, roughly nine tenths occurring once. The CDR3 has 14 amino acids. With 3 bases removed from V and 1 base from J, the gap between germline ends came to 7 bases. Germline assignment: CDR1 SGDLS and CDR2 YYNGEE. Material: peripheral blood. The TCR sequence derives from a human donor in a cohort sampled during active COVID-19. The chain combines TRBV9 with TRBJ2-2; tentative D call: TRBD2 (6 bases). CDR3 DNA: TGTGCCAGCAGCGCGGGACTGAACACCGGGGAGCTGTTTTTT. Translation: CASSAGLNTGELFF. The full variable domain, rest sourced from reference TRBV9 and TRBJ2-2, is DSGVTQTPKHLITATGQRVTLRCSPRSGDLSVYWYQQSLDQGLQFLIQYYNGEERAKGNILERFSAQQFPDLHSELNLSSLELGDSALYFCASSAGLNTGELFFGEGSRLTVL.